This TCR beta chain originates from a study of CD8+ T cells in alopecia areata. This CDR3 has 18 amino acids. Trimming took 1 base from V and 1 from J, leaving 14 bases between them. Germline lookup yields CDR1 SGHTA and CDR2 FQGTGA. After isolation, RNA underwent reverse transcription to generate cDNA as the sequencing template. Clones were sequenced by immunoSEQ multiplex PCR, and TCRdb holds only the in-frame ones, with some missing. The table lists 140,000 to 150,000 clones, 45% to 60% of them singletons, with about 15% in the top ten. Treatment noted: oral pan-JAK inhibitor, 5-10 mg twice daily. The gene calls are TRBV7-3 and TRBJ2-6; D perhaps matches TRBD1 (6 bases). The receptor's source is a human donor with alopecia areata. The sample in question was CD8+ T cells sorted from blood, obtained at week 4, from a patient treated with tofacitinib. CDR3 protein: CASSLIRARGSGANVLTF. CDR3 nucleotides: TGTGCCAGCAGCTTAATTAGGGCCAGGGGATCTGGGGCCAACGTCCTGACTTTC.